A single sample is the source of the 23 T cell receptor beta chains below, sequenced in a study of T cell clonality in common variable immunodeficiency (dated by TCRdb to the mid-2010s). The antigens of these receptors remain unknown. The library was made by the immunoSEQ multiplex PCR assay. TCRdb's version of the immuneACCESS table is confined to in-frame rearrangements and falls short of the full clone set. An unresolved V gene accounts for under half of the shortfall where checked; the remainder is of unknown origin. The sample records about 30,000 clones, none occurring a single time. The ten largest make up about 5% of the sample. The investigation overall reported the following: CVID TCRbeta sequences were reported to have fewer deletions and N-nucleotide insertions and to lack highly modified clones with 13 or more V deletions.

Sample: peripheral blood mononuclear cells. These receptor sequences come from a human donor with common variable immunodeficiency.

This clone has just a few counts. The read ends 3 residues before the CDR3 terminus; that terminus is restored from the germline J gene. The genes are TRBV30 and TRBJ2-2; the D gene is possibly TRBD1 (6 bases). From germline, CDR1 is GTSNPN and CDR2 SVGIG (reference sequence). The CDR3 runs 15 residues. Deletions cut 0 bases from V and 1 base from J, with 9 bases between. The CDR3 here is CAWSVAGVNTGELFF. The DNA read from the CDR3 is TGTGCCTGGAGTGTAGCAGGGGTGAACACCGGGGAG. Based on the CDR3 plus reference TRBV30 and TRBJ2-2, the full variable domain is SQTIHQWPATLVQPVGSPLSLECTVEGTSNPNLYWYRQAAGRGLQLLFYSVGIGQISSEVPQNLSASRPQDRQFILSSKKLLLSDSGFYLCAWSVAGVNTGELFFGEGSRLTVL.

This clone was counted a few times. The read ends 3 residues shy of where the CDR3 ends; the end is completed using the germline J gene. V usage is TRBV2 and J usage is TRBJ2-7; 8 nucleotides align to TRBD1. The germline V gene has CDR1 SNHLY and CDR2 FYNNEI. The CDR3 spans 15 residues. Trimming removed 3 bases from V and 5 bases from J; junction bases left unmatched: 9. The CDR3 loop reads CASSDRGQEFNEQYF. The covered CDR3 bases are TGTGCCAGCAGTGATCGGGGACAGGAGTTTAACGAG.

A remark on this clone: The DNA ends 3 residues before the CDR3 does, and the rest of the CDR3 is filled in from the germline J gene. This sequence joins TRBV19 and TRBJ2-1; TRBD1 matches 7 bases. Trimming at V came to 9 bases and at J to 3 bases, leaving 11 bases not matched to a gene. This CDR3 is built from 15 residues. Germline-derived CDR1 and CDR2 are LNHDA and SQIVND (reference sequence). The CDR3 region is CASANRDRGYNEQFF. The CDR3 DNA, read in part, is TGTGCCAGCGCGAACCGGGACAGAGGCTACAATGAG.

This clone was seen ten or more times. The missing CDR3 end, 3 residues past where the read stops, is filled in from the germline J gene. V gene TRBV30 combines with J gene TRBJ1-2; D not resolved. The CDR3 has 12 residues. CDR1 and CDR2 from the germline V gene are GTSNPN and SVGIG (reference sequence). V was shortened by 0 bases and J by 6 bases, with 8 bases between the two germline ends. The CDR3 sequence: CAWSVPSHGYTF. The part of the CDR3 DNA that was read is TGTGCCTGGAGTGTACCCAGTCATGGC.

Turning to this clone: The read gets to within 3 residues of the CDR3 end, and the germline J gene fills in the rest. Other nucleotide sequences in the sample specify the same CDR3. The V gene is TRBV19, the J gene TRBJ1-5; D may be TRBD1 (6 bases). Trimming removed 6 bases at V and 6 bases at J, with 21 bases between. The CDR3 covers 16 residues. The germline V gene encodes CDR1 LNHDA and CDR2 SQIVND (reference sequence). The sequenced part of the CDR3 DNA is TGTGCCAGTAGAGTCCCCGGGGCAGGGGTAAGTCAGCCC. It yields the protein CASRVPGAGVSQP. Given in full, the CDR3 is CASRVPGAGVSQPQHF. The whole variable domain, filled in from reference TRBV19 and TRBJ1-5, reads DGGITQSPKYLFRKEGQNVTLSCEQNLNHDAMYWYRQDPGQGLRLIYYSQIVNDFQKGDIAEGYSVSREKKESFPLTVTSAQKNPTAFYLCASRVPGAGVSQPQHFGDGTRLSIL.

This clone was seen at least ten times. CDR3 protein: CASSPLPLHGYTF. The sequenced CDR3 bases are TGTGCCAGCTCACCACTTCCCCTTCATGGC. This chain uses TRBV18 with TRBJ1-2; D gene unclear. Read data end 3 residues before the CDR3 end; the end is taken from the germline J gene. V was cut by 1 base and J by 6 bases, with 9 bases left in between. The CDR3 totals 13 residues. CDR1 KGHSH and CDR2 LQKENI come from the germline V gene.

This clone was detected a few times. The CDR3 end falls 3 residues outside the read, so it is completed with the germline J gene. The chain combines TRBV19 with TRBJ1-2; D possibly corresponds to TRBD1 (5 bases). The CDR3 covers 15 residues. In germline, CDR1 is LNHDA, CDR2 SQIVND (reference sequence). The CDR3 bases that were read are TGTGCCAGTAGCCTATTCAATCATGACAGTGAAGGC. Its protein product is CASSLFNHDSEG. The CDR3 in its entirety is CASSLFNHDSEGYTF. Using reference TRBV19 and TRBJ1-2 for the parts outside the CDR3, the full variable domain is DGGITQSPKYLFRKEGQNVTLSCEQNLNHDAMYWYRQDPGQGLRLIYYSQIVNDFQKGDIAEGYSVSREKKESFPLTVTSAQKNPTAFYLCASSLFNHDSEGYTFGSGTRLTVV.

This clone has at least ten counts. Incomplete CDR3 DNA: TGTGCCAGCTCCCTAGGCCAGGGACAAATCTACGAG. It translates to CASSLGQGQIYE. The full CDR3 is CASSLGQGQIYEQYF. The chain recombines TRBV18 with TRBJ2-7; D might be TRBD1 (6 bases). The read ends 3 residues early relative to the CDR3; the germline J gene fills the gap. The germline CDR1 and CDR2 sequences are KGHSH and LQKENI. V lost 6 bases, J lost 3 bases, and 18 bases lay in between. The CDR3 is made up of 15 amino acids.

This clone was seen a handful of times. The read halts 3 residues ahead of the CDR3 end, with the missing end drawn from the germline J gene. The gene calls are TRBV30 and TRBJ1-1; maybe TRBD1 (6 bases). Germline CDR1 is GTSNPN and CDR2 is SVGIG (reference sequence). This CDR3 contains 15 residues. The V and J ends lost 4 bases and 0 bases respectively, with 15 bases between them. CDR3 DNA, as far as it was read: TGTGCCTGGACCGGCCCAAGGGGGATGAACACTGAA. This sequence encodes CAWTGPRGMNTE. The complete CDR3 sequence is CAWTGPRGMNTEAFF.

Partial CDR3 DNA: TGTGCCAGTAGCCGCCGACGGGACAGGAATTCACCC. It translates to CASSRRRDRNSP. The CDR3 in full is CASSRRRDRNSPLHF. The chain carries TRBV19 and TRBJ1-6; 8 bases are a match to TRBD1. The read ends 3 residues early relative to the CDR3; the germline J gene fills the gap. The CDR3 runs 15 residues. Germline values: CDR1 LNHDA, CDR2 SQIVND (reference sequence). The junction had 8 bases not matched to a gene; V was cut back by 6 bases and J by 7 bases.

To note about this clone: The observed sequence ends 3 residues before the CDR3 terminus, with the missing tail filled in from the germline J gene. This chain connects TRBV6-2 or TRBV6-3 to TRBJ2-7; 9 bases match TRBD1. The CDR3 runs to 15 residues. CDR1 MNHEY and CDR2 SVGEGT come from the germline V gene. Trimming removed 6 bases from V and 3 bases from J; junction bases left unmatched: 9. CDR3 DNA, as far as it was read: TGTGCCAGCAGAGAAAACAGGGGGCGAAGCTACGAG. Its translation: CASRENRGRSYE. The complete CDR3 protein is CASRENRGRSYEQYF.

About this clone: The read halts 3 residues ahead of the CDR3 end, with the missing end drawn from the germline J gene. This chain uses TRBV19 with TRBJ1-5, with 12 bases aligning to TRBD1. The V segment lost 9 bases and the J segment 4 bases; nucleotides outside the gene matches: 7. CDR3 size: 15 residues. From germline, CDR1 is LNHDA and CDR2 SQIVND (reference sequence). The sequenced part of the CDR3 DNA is TGTGCCAGCCTAACGGGACAGGGGGCTAATCAGCCC. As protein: CASLTGQGANQP. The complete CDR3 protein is CASLTGQGANQPQHF.

CDR3: CASSLGAGSYEQYF. The sequenced part of the CDR3 DNA is TGTGCCAGCAGCTTGGGGGCAGGATCCTACGAG. This chain connects TRBV5-5 to TRBJ2-7, with unresolved D. The read ends 3 residues shy of where the CDR3 ends; the end is completed using the germline J gene. CDR3 length: 14 amino acids. Trimming cost V 0 bases and J 1 base, with 8 bases left between them. Germline CDR1 is SGHKS and CDR2 is YYEKEE (reference sequence).

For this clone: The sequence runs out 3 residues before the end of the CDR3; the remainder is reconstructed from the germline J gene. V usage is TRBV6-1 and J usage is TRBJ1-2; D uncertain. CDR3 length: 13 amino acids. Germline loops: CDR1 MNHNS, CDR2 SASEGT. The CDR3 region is CASSEFRYEGYTF. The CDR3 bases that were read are TGTGCCAGCAGTGAATTCAGGTATGAAGGC.

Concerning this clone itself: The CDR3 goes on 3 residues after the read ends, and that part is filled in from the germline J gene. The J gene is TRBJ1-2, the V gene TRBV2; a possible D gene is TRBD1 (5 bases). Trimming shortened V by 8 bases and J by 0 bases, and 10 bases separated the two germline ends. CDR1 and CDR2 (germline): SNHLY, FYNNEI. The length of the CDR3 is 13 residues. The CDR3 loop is CASQRGANYGYTF. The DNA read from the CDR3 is TGTGCCAGCCAAAGGGGTGCTAACTATGGC.

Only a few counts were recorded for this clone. The CDR3: CASREYRGAGNEQFF. The CDR3 DNA, read in part, is TGTGCCAGCAGGGAATACCGCGGGGCCGGGAATGAG. This rearrangement joins TRBV2 to TRBJ2-1; the D gene is possibly TRBD2 (6 bases). Coverage ceases 3 residues before the CDR3 finishes, and the germline J gene fills in the end. Trimming took off 6 bases at V and 7 bases at J, with 19 bases between the two ends. CDR1 is SNHLY and CDR2 is FYNNEI in the germline V gene. The CDR3 consists of 15 residues.

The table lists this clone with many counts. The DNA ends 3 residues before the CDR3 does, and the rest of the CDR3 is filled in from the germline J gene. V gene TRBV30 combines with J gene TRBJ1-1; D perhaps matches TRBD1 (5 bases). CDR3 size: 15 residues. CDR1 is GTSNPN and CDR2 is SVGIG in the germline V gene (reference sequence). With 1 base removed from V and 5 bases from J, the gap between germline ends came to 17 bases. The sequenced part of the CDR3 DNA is TGTGCCTGGAGTGCCAAAAGGGGCGGAACAACTGAA. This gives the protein CAWSAKRGGTTE. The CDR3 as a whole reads CAWSAKRGGTTEAFF.

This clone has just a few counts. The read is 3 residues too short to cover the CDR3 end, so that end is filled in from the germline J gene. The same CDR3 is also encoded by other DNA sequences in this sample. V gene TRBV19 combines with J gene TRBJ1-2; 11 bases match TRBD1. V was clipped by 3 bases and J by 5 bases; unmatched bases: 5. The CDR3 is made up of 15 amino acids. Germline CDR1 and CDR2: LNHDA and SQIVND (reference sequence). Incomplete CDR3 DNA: TGTGCCAGTAGTATCCCCGGGACAGGGGGATATGGC. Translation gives CASSIPGTGGYG. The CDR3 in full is CASSIPGTGGYGYTF.

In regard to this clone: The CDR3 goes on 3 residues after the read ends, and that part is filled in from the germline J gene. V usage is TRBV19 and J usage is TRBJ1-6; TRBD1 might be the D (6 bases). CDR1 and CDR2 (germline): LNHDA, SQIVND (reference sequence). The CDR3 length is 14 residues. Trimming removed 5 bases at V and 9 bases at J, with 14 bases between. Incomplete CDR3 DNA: TGTGCCAGTAGTGATTTGGGGGCGGTTTCACCC. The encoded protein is CASSDLGAVSP. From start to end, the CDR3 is CASSDLGAVSPLHF.

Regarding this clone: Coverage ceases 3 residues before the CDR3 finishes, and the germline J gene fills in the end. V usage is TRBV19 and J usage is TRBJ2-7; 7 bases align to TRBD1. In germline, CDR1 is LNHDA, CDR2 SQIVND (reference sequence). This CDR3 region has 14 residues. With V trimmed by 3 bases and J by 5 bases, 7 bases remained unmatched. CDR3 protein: CASSITGVLNEQYF. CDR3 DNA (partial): TGTGCCAGTAGTATCACAGGGGTTTTGAACGAG.

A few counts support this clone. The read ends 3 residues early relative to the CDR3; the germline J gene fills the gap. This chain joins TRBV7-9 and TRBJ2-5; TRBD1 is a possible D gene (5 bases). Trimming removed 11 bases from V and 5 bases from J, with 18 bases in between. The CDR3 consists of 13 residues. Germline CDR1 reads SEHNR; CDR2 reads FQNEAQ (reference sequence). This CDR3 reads CAGHTVGLETQYF. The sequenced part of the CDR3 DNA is TGTGCCGGACACACGGTAGGGTTGGAGACC.

CDR3 loop: CASSLRYSPLPNYGYTF. CDR3 DNA, as far as it was read: TGTGCCAGCAGCTTAAGGTACAGTCCTCTTCCCAACTATGGC. The chain uses TRBV7-7 and TRBJ1-2; D gene ambiguous. The read gets to within 3 residues of the CDR3 end, and the germline J gene fills in the rest. CDR3 size: 17 residues. Germline CDR1 SSHAT, CDR2 FNYEAQ (reference sequence). V shed 2 bases and J shed 2 bases, with 18 bases lying between them.

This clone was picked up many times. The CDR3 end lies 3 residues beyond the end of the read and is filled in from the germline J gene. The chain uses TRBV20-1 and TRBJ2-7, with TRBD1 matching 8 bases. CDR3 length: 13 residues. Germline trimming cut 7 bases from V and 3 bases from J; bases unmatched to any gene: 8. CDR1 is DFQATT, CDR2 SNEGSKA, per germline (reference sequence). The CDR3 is CSVPRTGYYEQYF. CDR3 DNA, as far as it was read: TGCAGTGTGCCAAGGACAGGGTACTACGAG.